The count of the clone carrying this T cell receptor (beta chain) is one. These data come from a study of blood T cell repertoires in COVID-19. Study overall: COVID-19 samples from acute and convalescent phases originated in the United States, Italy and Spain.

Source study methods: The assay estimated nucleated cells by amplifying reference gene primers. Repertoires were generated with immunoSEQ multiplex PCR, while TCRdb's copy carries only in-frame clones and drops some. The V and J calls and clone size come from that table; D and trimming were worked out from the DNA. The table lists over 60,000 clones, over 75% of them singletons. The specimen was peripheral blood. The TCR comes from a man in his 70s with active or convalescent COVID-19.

The CDR3 reads CATTTGYHGYTF. The DNA of the CDR3 is TGTGCCACCACGACAGGGTATCATGGCTACACCTTC. The chain combines TRBV28 with TRBJ1-2, with 7 positions matching TRBD1. Germline V gives CDR1 MDHEN, CDR2 SYDVKM. There are 12 residues in the CDR3. The V segment lost 10 bases and the J segment 6 bases; nucleotides outside the gene matches: 8.